This is a list of T cell receptor beta chains from one sample in a study of post-analysis software for immune sequencing data. Via MiXCR, TCRdb re-called the PCR reads, giving one row per CDR3 protein. This sample carries over 150,000 distinct CDR3 sequences, approximately 30% of them seen once, and the ten largest clones take about 1.6%. Sequencing used blood. These receptors originate from a girl aged 10-17 years with multiple sclerosis. The CDR3 runs from the conserved cysteine through the conserved F or W. D genes are given only for firm matches. Expanded clones are given a class, and other clones once, few, many or no size at all.

d_gene,j_gene,abundance,v_gene,CDR3nt,CDR3aa
TRBD2,TRBJ2-3,few,TRBV10-3,TGTGCCATCAGTGTAGCGGGAGGGGTAACAGATACGCAGTATTTT,CAISVAGGVTDTQYF
.,TRBJ2-5,many,TRBV5-1,TGCGCCAGCAGCTACGGACAGTACGGGGAGCAGTACTTC,CASSYGQYGEQYF
TRBD2,TRBJ2-1,many,TRBV5-1,TGCGCCAGCAGATATTCGTGGACTAGCGTTTATAATGAGCAGTTCTTC,CASRYSWTSVYNEQFF
.,TRBJ1-5,few,TRBV6-1,TGTGCCAGCAGTGAACTTTGGGGCCCTAGCAATCAGCCCCAGCATTTT,CASSELWGPSNQPQHF
TRBD1,TRBJ1-1,.,TRBV27,TGTGCCAGCAGTTTGACCGGACAGGTGAACACTGAAGCTTTCTTT,CASSLTGQVNTEAFF
.,TRBJ1-1,.,TRBV6-6,TGTGCCAGCAGCCCTTTGGGTGGGGCGCGGAGCACTGAAGCTTTCTTT,CASSPLGGARSTEAFF
.,TRBJ2-1,many,TRBV14,TGTGCCAGCAGCCAAGGTCGGGCTGAGCAGTTCTTC,CASSQGRAEQFF
.,TRBJ2-7,many,TRBV20-1,TGCAGTGCTAGGTCAGAGGAAAGATACGAGCAGTACTTC,CSARSEERYEQYF
TRBD2,TRBJ2-5,.,TRBV7-2,TGTGCCAGCAGCTTAGACATGGGAGGGCCAAATGAGCAGTACTTC,CASSLDMGGPNEQYF
.,TRBJ2-7,.,TRBV4-1,TGCGCCAGCAGCCAAGAACCGGGGAGAGCTGATGAGCAGTACTTC,CASSQEPGRADEQYF
.,TRBJ1-4,few,TRBV12-3/TRBV12-4,TGTGCCAGCAGTCCCCAAGGGGAAAAACTGTTTTTT,CASSPQGEKLFF
TRBD1,TRBJ2-3,.,TRBV24-1,TGTGCCACCAGTGATTCGACAGGGGCAAATACGCAGTATTTT,CATSDSTGANTQYF
TRBD2,TRBJ2-3,.,TRBV5-1,TGCGCCAGCAGTGGAGCGGGAGGAGATACGCAGTATTTT,CASSGAGGDTQYF
.,TRBJ2-7,many,TRBV27,TGTGCCAGCACCCCATTCCCAGGGTATCCATACGAGCAGTACTTC,CASTPFPGYPYEQYF
.,TRBJ2-1,.,TRBV12-3/TRBV12-4,TGTGCCAGTTACGTCTCCTTCTCCTACAATGAGCAGTTCTTC,CASYVSFSYNEQFF
TRBD1,TRBJ1-5,.,TRBV7-9,TGTGCCAGCTCGACCGGGACAGGGTTTAGCAATCAGCCCCGGCATTTT,CASSTGTGFSNQPRHF
.,TRBJ1-2,.,TRBV5-1,TGCGCCAGCAGTTCGAACCGGCCGGGTCGGGGGGACTATGGCTACACCTTC,CASSSNRPGRGDYGYTF
.,TRBJ2-2,.,TRBV3-1,TGTGCCAGCAGCCAAAAAAGCACCGGGGAGCTGTTTTTT,CASSQKSTGELFF
TRBD1,TRBJ1-5,few,TRBV7-8,TGTGCCAGCAGCTCCGGGCCCCAGGGGGGCAATCAGCCCCAGCATTTT,CASSSGPQGGNQPQHF
.,TRBJ2-7,.,TRBV7-9,TGTGCCAGCAGCTCCGGGAGCGAGCAGTACTTC,CASSSGSEQYF
TRBD1,TRBJ2-7,many,TRBV5-5,TGTGCCAGCAGCCAGCCGGGACAGGACTACGAGCAGTACTTC,CASSQPGQDYEQYF
TRBD1,TRBJ1-4,.,TRBV7-2,TGTGCCAGCAGCTTCAGGGGGCGATCGGAAAAACTGTTTTTT,CASSFRGRSEKLFF
.,TRBJ1-5,few,TRBV12-3/TRBV12-4,TGTGCCAGCAGTTTAGGGGTATTGAGCAATCAGCCCCAGCATTTT,CASSLGVLSNQPQHF
.,TRBJ1-2,many,TRBV29-1,TGCAGCGTTTATGGGTCCTCGGGAGGCTACACCTTC,CSVYGSSGGYTF
.,TRBJ1-5,.,TRBV20-1,TGCAGTGCTAGAGATCAGGTCAGGGGTATATGGCAGCCCCAGCATTTT,CSARDQVRGIWQPQHF
.,TRBJ2-2,.,TRBV28,TGTGCCAGTAGTCATCAGGAGAACACCGGGGAGCTGTTTTTT,CASSHQENTGELFF
TRBD2,TRBJ2-7,many,TRBV6-6,TGTGCCAGCAGTTACTCGAGCCCTAGCGGGAGCAAGCACGAGCAGTACTTC,CASSYSSPSGSKHEQYF
.,TRBJ1-5,few,TRBV6-1,TGTGCCAGCAGTGAAGCCCCCCAGCATTTT,CASSEAPQHF
TRBD2,TRBJ2-3,many,TRBV12-3/TRBV12-4,TGTGCCAGCAGTCCCCAGGCACTAGCGGGAGGAGGGCAGTATTTT,CASSPQALAGGGQYF
.,TRBJ1-2,many,TRBV12-3/TRBV12-4,TGTGCCAGCAACCGGGGGGCGTCGTCAAACTATGGCTACACCTTC,CASNRGASSNYGYTF
.,TRBJ2-2,.,TRBV13,TGTGCCAGCAGCCGCAGGAACACCGGGGAGCTGTTTTTT,CASSRRNTGELFF
.,TRBJ1-2,.,TRBV10-3,TGTGCCATCAGTGAGTCGAAAGGGACGGGCTATGGCTACACCTTC,CAISESKGTGYGYTF